Sequencing of this TCR beta chain was carried out in a study of Graves' ophthalmopathy and Graves' hyperthyroidism. The V gene's germline CDR1 is MGHRA and CDR2 YSYEKL. V was clipped by 1 base and J by 0 bases, with 21 bases between them. This CDR3 is built from 19 residues. Amplifying from RNA transcripts, the study obtained TCR beta CDR3 regions. First-round RT-PCR relied on HTBI primers, and a second-round multiplex PCR came next. TCRdb recomputed calls from the multiplex PCR reads with MiXCR, one row per CDR3 protein. This table holds approximately 1.2 million distinct CDR3 sequences, roughly two fifths found once.

The gene calls are TRBV4-1 and TRBJ1-1; weak D call: TRBD1 (6 bases). This clonotype was sampled from an adult man with Graves' hyperthyroidism. The sequencing input was peripheral blood or thyroid tissue (not recorded which). The CDR3 loop reads CASSQADVTRGYMNTEAFF. For the CDR3, the DNA is TGCGCCAGCAGCCAAGCCGATGTGACCAGGGGCTATATGAACACTGAAGCTTTCTTT.